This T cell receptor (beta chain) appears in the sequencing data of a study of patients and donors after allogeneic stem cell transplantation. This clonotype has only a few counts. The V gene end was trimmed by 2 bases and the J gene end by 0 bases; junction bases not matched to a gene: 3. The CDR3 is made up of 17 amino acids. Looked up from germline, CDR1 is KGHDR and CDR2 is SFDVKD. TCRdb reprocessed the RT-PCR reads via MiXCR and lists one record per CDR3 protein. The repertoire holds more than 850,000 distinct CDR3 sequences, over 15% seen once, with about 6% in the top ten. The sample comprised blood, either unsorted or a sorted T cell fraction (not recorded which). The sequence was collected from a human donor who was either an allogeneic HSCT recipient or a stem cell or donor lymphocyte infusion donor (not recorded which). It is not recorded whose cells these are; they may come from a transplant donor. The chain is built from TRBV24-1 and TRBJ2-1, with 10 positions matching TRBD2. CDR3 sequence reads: CATSDSASGSSYNEQFF. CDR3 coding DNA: TGTGCCACCAGTGATTCGGCTAGCGGGAGCTCCTACAATGAGCAGTTCTTC.